This T cell receptor (beta chain) was retrieved from a study of CD8+ T cells in alopecia areata. This CDR3 has 15 residues. Per germline, CDR1 MNHNS and CDR2 SASEGT. V gave up 6 bases and J gave up 1 base, with 15 bases separating them. The authors extracted RNA and reverse transcribed it into cDNA as the sequencing template. The assay was immunoSEQ multiplex PCR, and TCRdb's table has in-frame clones only and misses some. The table has around 150,000 clones, around 55% seen once. This receptor was obtained from a human donor in good health. The rearrangement joins TRBV6-1 to TRBJ1-1; possible D gene TRBD1, 5 bases. Sequencing was carried out using CD4+ T cells sorted from blood. The CDR3 sequence is CASRRGDGPNTEAFF. CDR3 coding DNA: TGTGCCAGCAGGAGAGGGGACGGACCGAACACTGAAGCTTTCTTT.